This T cell receptor beta chain was found in a study of shared T cell receptors in the human thymus. The V gene end was trimmed by 4 bases and the J gene end by 4 bases; junction bases not matched to a gene: 7. CDR3 size: 14 residues. From germline, CDR1 is SGHDT and CDR2 YYEEEE. Using immunoSEQ multiplex PCR, the repertoire was profiled, and TCRdb retains in-frame clones only, with some absent. Of under 450,000 clones listed, 95% were seen once; the top ten hold approximately 0.02%. This sequence originates from a human donor. This chain joins TRBV5-6 and TRBJ2-7; the match to TRBD1 covers 8 bases. The sequenced material came from thymocytes. The CDR3 nucleotides read TGTGCCAGCAGCCGAAGGAACAGGGGGTACGAGCAGTACTTC. This codes for CASSRRNRGYEQYF.